The rows below give T cell receptor beta chains drawn from one sample of a study of cytomegalovirus exposure and HLA in healthy donors. Sequenced by immunoSEQ multiplex PCR; TCRdb stores in-frame clones only, minus some. The repertoire includes roughly 150,000 clones, 70% to 80% of them detected once, and roughly 10% sits in the top ten. The sample comprised PBMCs. The receptors come from a man aged 18 to 35 in good health and CMV-seropositive. CDR3s include the opening cysteine and the closing phenylalanine or tryptophan. D genes are given only for firm matches. Clone size is stated in some rows and not others, as once, few, many or a class when expanded.

NA | TRBJ2-7 | TRBV5-6 | NA | CASSFLGEQYF | TGTGCCAGCAGCTTTCTCGGGGAGCAGTACTTC
once | TRBJ2-1 | TRBV7-9 | TRBD2 | CASSLRGGLNEQFF | TGTGCCAGCAGCTTGCGGGGGGGCCTCAATGAGCAGTTCTTC
NA | TRBJ1-1 | TRBV27 | NA | CASSLREDTEAFF | TGTGCCAGCAGTTTGAGAGAGGACACTGAAGCTTTCTTT
NA | TRBJ2-1 | TRBV5-1 | TRBD1 | CASSRGGQGDYNEQFF | TGCGCCAGCAGCCGCGGAGGACAGGGCGACTACAATGAGCAGTTCTTC
NA | TRBJ1-1 | TRBV6-1 | TRBD1 | CASRLDRVITEAFF | TGTGCCAGCAGATTGGACAGGGTAATTACTGAAGCTTTCTTT
NA | TRBJ2-5 | TRBV29-1 | NA | CSTSEQETQYF | TGCAGCACATCAGAACAAGAGACCCAGTACTTC
NA | TRBJ1-3 | TRBV28 | TRBD1 | CASSGQGILGGNTIYF | TGTGCCAGCAGTGGACAGGGCATCTTAGGCGGGAACACCATATATTTT
NA | TRBJ2-5 | TRBV2 | TRBD1 | CASRAPYRGLETQYF | TGTGCCAGCAGAGCCCCTTACAGGGGGCTGGAGACCCAGTACTTC
NA | TRBJ1-1 | TRBV9 | NA | CASSDRNRVAFF | TGTGCCAGCAGCGATAGGAACAGGGTAGCTTTCTTT
NA | TRBJ2-1 | TRBV29-1 | TRBD2 | CSVTYSGRGNEQFF | TGCAGCGTCACCTATAGCGGGAGGGGAAATGAGCAGTTCTTC
NA | TRBJ2-5 | TRBV28 | NA | CASSLRHRADQETQYF | TGTGCCAGCAGTTTACGGCACAGGGCAGACCAAGAGACCCAGTACTTC
NA | TRBJ1-1 | TRBV19 | NA | CASGRAGTEAFF | TGTGCAAGCGGGAGGGCCGGCACTGAAGCTTTCTTT